Listed below are T cell receptor beta chains from one sample, sequenced in a study of blood T cell repertoires in COVID-19. Sequencing used immunoSEQ multiplex PCR; TCRdb keeps in-frame clones, though not all of them. The sample holds 110,000 to 150,000 clones, around 90% seen once. Material for sequencing was peripheral blood. These receptors were taken from a man aged 70 or older with acute or convalescent COVID-19. Each CDR3 is given with its conserved first and last residue. D genes are given only for firm matches. Size values are once, few and many counts, or a class for expanded clones, and some rows have none.

J	V	size	D	DNA	CDR3
TRBJ2-3	TRBV3-1/TRBV3-2	-	TRBD2	TGTGCCAGCAGCCCTAACGGGGCTAGCGGAGGCACAGATACGCAGTATTTT	CASSPNGASGGTDTQYF
TRBJ1-5	TRBV12-5	-	-	TGTGCTAGTGCCGGGGGAGGGCGCAATCAGCCCCAGCATTTT	CASAGGGRNQPQHF
TRBJ2-1	TRBV28	once	TRBD2	TGTGCCAGCAGTTTCCGTGGGACTAGCGGGAGGGCACCCTCTACAAATGAGCAGTTCTTC	CASSFRGTSGRAPSTNEQFF
TRBJ2-7	TRBV28	-	TRBD2	TGTGCCAGCAGTTTAAGTGTAAGCGGGGCTTACGAGCAGTACTTC	CASSLSVSGAYEQYF
TRBJ1-3	TRBV18	-	TRBD1	TGTGCCAGCTCACCGGTGGGACAGGCGAACTCTGGAAACACCATATATTTT	CASSPVGQANSGNTIYF
TRBJ2-7	TRBV5-4	few	TRBD1	TGTGCCAGCAGCAGCTCCGGGACAGCTTACGAGCAGTACTTC	CASSSSGTAYEQYF
TRBJ1-2	TRBV5-1	-	TRBD1	TGCGCCAGCAGCCAGGGGGCGGTCCCCAATGGCTACACCTTC	CASSQGAVPNGYTF
TRBJ2-5	TRBV11-2	-	-	TGTGCCAGCAGCTCGGGACGGTCAGGGGCCCAGTACTTC	CASSSGRSGAQYF
TRBJ2-1	TRBV3-1/TRBV3-2	-	TRBD2	TGTGCCAGCAGCCCAAGGACTAGCAGCAATGAGCAGTTCTTC	CASSPRTSSNEQFF
TRBJ2-1	TRBV24-1	-	TRBD1	TGTGCCACCAGTGCCTCGACCGGGACAGGGGTAGGCAATGAGCAGTTCTTC	CATSASTGTGVGNEQFF
TRBJ2-5	TRBV28	-	-	TGTGCCAGCAGTCCCCACCAGGGCACAGAGACCCAGTACTTC	CASSPHQGTETQYF
TRBJ2-2	TRBV5-6	-	-	-	CASSSGLFGAGELFF
TRBJ1-6	TRBV19	-	-	TGTGCCAGTGAGACGGGACTAACTTTGGGGAATTCACCCCTCCACTTT	CASETGLTLGNSPLHF
TRBJ1-5	TRBV19	-	-	TGTGCCAGTAGTATGTACAGTGATCAGCCCCAGCATTTT	CASSMYSDQPQHF
TRBJ1-2	TRBV5-1	few	TRBD1	TGCGCCAGCGGTACAGGGGGAGGTGGCTACACCTTC	CASGTGGGGYTF
TRBJ1-3	TRBV20-1	-	-	TGCAGTGCTAGTGTGAGCTCTGGAAACACCATATATTTT	CSASVSSGNTIYF
TRBJ1-1	TRBV28	-	TRBD1	TGTGCCAGCCCTCCCGGGACAGGGAGGGACACTGAAGCTTTCTTT	CASPPGTGRDTEAFF
TRBJ2-1	TRBV30	-	-	TGTGCCGCCCTCTCCATGGCCAACAATGAGCAGTTCTTC	CAALSMANNEQFF
TRBJ1-5	TRBV2	-	TRBD1	TGTGCCAGCAAGAGGGGGCAGAATAGCAATCAGCCCCAGCATTTT	CASKRGQNSNQPQHF
TRBJ2-7	TRBV4-1	-	-	TGCGCCAGCAGCCGGCCCGGGGAGTACGAGCAGTACTTC	CASSRPGEYEQYF
TRBJ2-7	TRBV7-2	-	TRBD2	TGTGCCAGCAGCAGAGGACTAGCGGGAGTATACGAGCAGTACTTC	CASSRGLAGVYEQYF
TRBJ1-2	TRBV19	once	-	TGTGCCACATTCCCCGGACAGCGCGTTGGGGGCTACACCTTC	CATFPGQRVGGYTF
TRBJ1-1	TRBV28	-	TRBD1	TGTGCCAGCAGTTTTTCTGGATTCGGGACAGGGAACACTGAAGCTTTCTTT	CASSFSGFGTGNTEAFF
TRBJ2-3	TRBV3-1/TRBV3-2	-	-	TGTGCCAGCAGCCAAGATGGAGGGGCGTTGGCGCAGTATTTT	CASSQDGGALAQYF
TRBJ1-6	TRBV24-1	-	TRBD1	TGTGCCACCAGCGGGACAGGGCGTTCACCCCTCCACTTT	CATSGTGRSPLHF
TRBJ2-5	TRBV29-1	-	-	TGCAGCGTTGACGCGGGTTTTAAGACCCAGTACTTC	CSVDAGFKTQYF
TRBJ2-6	TRBV3-1/TRBV3-2	-	-	TGTGCCAGCAGCCAACCGTCGGGGTCTGGGGCCAACGTCCTGACTTTC	CASSQPSGSGANVLTF
TRBJ1-5	TRBV27	-	-	TGTGCCAGCAGTTTAAGCCCGGTCAATCAGCCCCAGCATTTT	CASSLSPVNQPQHF
TRBJ2-2	TRBV11-2	-	-	TGTGCCAGCAGCTTACTCAGTGGGGAGCTGTTTTTT	CASSLLSGELFF
TRBJ2-7	TRBV15	-	TRBD2	TGTGCCACCAGCAGACTAGCGGGGGACTACGAGCAGTACTTC	CATSRLAGDYEQYF
TRBJ2-5	TRBV6-1	once	-	TGTGCCAGCAGTGAAACCGGGGGTTTGGGAGAGACCCAGTACTTC	CASSETGGLGETQYF
TRBJ1-4	TRBV12-2	-	-	TGTGCAAGTCGCTTCGGGACAGGGAAAAGAGGGGAAAAACTGTTTTTT	CASRFGTGKRGEKLFF
TRBJ2-1	TRBV6-5	once	-	TGTGCCAGCAGTTACTCGTTCGGGAGACCCTCCAATGAGCAGTTCTTC	CASSYSFGRPSNEQFF
TRBJ1-5	TRBV4-1	-	-	TGCGCCAGCAGCTTCCGAGGGGGACCGGTAAGCAATCAGCCCCAGCATTTT	CASSFRGGPVSNQPQHF
TRBJ1-5	TRBV6-6	few	TRBD1	TGTGCCAGCAGTACAGGGGGGTATAGCAATCAGCCCCAGCATTTT	CASSTGGYSNQPQHF
TRBJ1-5	TRBV30	-	-	TGTGCCTGGAGTGACGGGACAAAGGGCAATCAGCCCCAGCATTTT	CAWSDGTKGNQPQHF
TRBJ2-7	TRBV7-9	-	-	TGTGCCAGCAGCGTGACACTGAAGAACGAGCAGTACTTC	CASSVTLKNEQYF
TRBJ2-7	TRBV10-3	-	TRBD2	TGTGCCATCAGGGCGGAGCGGGAGCTCCACGAGCAGTACTTC	CAIRAERELHEQYF
TRBJ2-5	TRBV6-5	once	-	TGTGCCAGCCGCCAGGACAAGGGTTCCCAAGAGACCCAGTACTTC	CASRQDKGSQETQYF
TRBJ1-2	TRBV28	-	-	TGTGCCAGCAGTTATCGACGGGTTTATGGCTACACCTTC	CASSYRRVYGYTF
TRBJ1-1	TRBV6-6	-	-	TGTGCCAGCAAAACAGGAGCTGAAGCTTTCTTT	CASKTGAEAFF
TRBJ2-2	TRBV10-1	-	-	TGCGCCAGCAGTGAGAACAGTGACACCGGGGAGCTGTTTTTT	CASSENSDTGELFF
TRBJ2-2	TRBV6-1	-	TRBD2	TGTGCCAGCAGTGAAGCTTTCCTAGCGGGGGCCGGGGAGCTGTTTTTT	CASSEAFLAGAGELFF
TRBJ1-5	TRBV28	-	-	TGTGCCAGCAGTTTATCGTCAGGGGTCAGCAATCAGCCCCAGCATTTT	CASSLSSGVSNQPQHF
TRBJ1-5	TRBV6-2/TRBV6-3	once	-	TGTGCCAGCAGTTACGACCCGGGGGTCGACCGTCAGCCCCAGCATTTT	CASSYDPGVDRQPQHF
TRBJ1-6	TRBV10-3	-	-	TGTGCCATCAGTGATCAAGGCAGGGAAATATATAATTCACCCCTCCACTTT	CAISDQGREIYNSPLHF
TRBJ2-5	TRBV7-9	-	TRBD1	TGTGCCAGCAGCTGGGGACAGAACCAAGAGACCCAGTACTTC	CASSWGQNQETQYF
TRBJ1-2	TRBV6-1	once	TRBD1	TGTGCCAGCAGGACGGGACAGGGGGTTTTCTATGGCTACACCTTC	CASRTGQGVFYGYTF
TRBJ2-3	TRBV19	-	TRBD1	TGTGCCAGTAGCCACCAGGGGGCTCCTCTTACGCAGTATTTT	CASSHQGAPLTQYF
TRBJ2-2	TRBV29-1	once	TRBD2	TGCAGCGCTAGACCAGGGAGGGACACCGGGGAGCTGTTTTTT	CSARPGRDTGELFF
TRBJ2-5	TRBV27	once	TRBD1	TGTGCCAGCAGTCCACAACAGGGGCCAGGGTCGGAGACCCAGTACTTC	CASSPQQGPGSETQYF
TRBJ2-6	TRBV9	-	TRBD2	TGTGCCAGCAGCGTAGACCGAGCGGGAGGGCAGGGGGCCAACGTCCTGACTTTC	CASSVDRAGGQGANVLTF
TRBJ1-4	TRBV4-1	-	-	TGCGCCAGCAGCCAGGACCCGACAGGCCTATTCCAAACAACTAATGAAAAACTGTTTTTT	CASSQDPTGLFQTTNEKLFF
TRBJ2-1	TRBV4-2	-	TRBD2	TGTGCCAGCAGCCCCCGACTAGCGGAATCCTACAATGAGCAGTTCTTC	CASSPRLAESYNEQFF
TRBJ1-3	TRBV4-1	-	TRBD1	TGCGCCAGCAGCCCCCGGGTAGGACAGGGCTCTGGAAACACCATATATTTT	CASSPRVGQGSGNTIYF
TRBJ2-2	TRBV15	once	TRBD2	TGTGCCACCAGCAGAGGTAGCGGGAGGGCGAACACCGGGGAGCTGTTTTTT	CATSRGSGRANTGELFF
TRBJ2-5	TRBV7-2	-	TRBD1	TGTGCCAGCAGCCTGGACAGGGTCCGGGAGACCCAGTACTTC	CASSLDRVRETQYF
TRBJ2-1	TRBV24-1	-	TRBD1	TGTGCCACCAGTGATTCCCAGGGGGTTTACAATGAGCAGTTCTTC	CATSDSQGVYNEQFF